These 18 T cell receptor beta chains were all obtained from the same sample, sequenced in a study of T cell responses to AZD1222 COVID-19 vaccine. The data were produced by immunoSEQ multiplex PCR, yet TCRdb's version contains in-frame clones alone and is incomplete. The table has roughly 140,000 clones, 75% to 90% seen once. Sample: peripheral blood, taken on day 0 of AZD1222 vaccination. The receptors originated from an adult in good health.

This chain links TRBV3-1 (or the pseudogene TRBV3-2) with TRBJ1-5; no clear D gene. From germline, CDR1 is LGHDT and CDR2 YNNKEL (reference sequence). The CDR3 length is 15 residues. Between the trimmed V and J ends, which lost 1 base and 4 bases, there was a span of 11 bases. CDR3 amino acids: CASSQALELNQPQHF. CDR3 in DNA: TGTGCCAGCAGCCAAGCATTGGAGTTGAATCAGCCCCAGCATTTT.

V usage is TRBV10-1 and J usage is TRBJ1-1, with TRBD1 as a possible D gene (6 bases). Trimming left V 3 bases short and J 7 bases short, with 9 bases between. The CDR3 runs to 12 residues. Germline V gives CDR1 WNHNN, CDR2 SYGVQD (reference sequence). CDR3 in amino acids: CASSEEGDEAFF. CDR3 sequence (DNA): TGCGCCAGCAGTGAAGAGGGGGATGAAGCTTTCTTT.

The table lists this clone with a count of one. The rearrangement links TRBV19 to TRBJ2-1, with no clear D. Germline CDR1 reads LNHDA; CDR2 reads SQIVND (reference sequence). There are 14 residues in the CDR3. The V end was cut by 3 bases, the J end by 9 bases, with 15 bases between. CDR3 sequence reads: CASSIPSIVTEQFF. The CDR3 DNA reads as TGTGCCAGTAGTATCCCGTCTATAGTTACTGAGCAGTTCTTC.

The gene calls are TRBV12-5 and TRBJ1-2; TRBD1 agrees at 9 bases. The junction had 17 bases not matched to a gene; V was cut back by 1 base and J by 8 bases. The CDR3 consists of 18 residues. Germline-derived CDR1 and CDR2 are LGHNT and FRNRAP. DNA of the CDR3: TGTGCTAGTGGTTTGGCATACCACTCACAGGGGGCAACTGAAGGCTACACCTTC. Translated: CASGLAYHSQGATEGYTF. Full variable domain (rest looked up from reference TRBV12-5 and TRBJ1-2): DARVTQTPRHKVTEMGQEVTMRCQPILGHNTVFWYRQTMMQGLELLAYFRNRAPLDDSGMPKDRFSAEMPDATLATLKIQPSEPRDSAVYFCASGLAYHSQGATEGYTFGSGTRLTVV.

V is TRBV7-9 and J is TRBJ1-2; D call uncertain. The V end was cut by 3 bases, the J end by 3 bases, with 5 bases between. This CDR3 has 12 residues. Germline-derived CDR1 and CDR2 are SEHNR and FQNEAQ (reference sequence). The CDR3 sequence: CASSFDDYGYTF. In DNA form, the CDR3 reads TGTGCCAGCAGCTTTGATGACTATGGCTACACCTTC.

The rearrangement uses TRBV27 and TRBJ2-7; 7 bases map to TRBD1. There are 12 residues in the CDR3. The V gene's germline CDR1 is MNHEY and CDR2 SMNVEV (reference sequence). The CDR3 loop reads CEARDSRYEQYF. As DNA, the CDR3 is TGTGAAGCCCGGGACAGTCGTTACGAGCAGTACTTC.

The chain couples TRBV12-3 or TRBV12-4 to TRBJ1-3; possible D gene TRBD1, 5 bases. Trimming stripped 3 bases from V and 7 bases from J, with 10 bases between. CDR3 size: 13 residues. The CDR3 bases are TGTGCCAGCAGTTTTGTGGAGGGGAACACCATATATTTT. Protein sequence: CASSFVEGNTIYF.

CDR3 region: CASSLPGQGYQPQHF. DNA for the CDR3: TGTGCCAGCAGTCTTCCGGGACAGGGGTACCAGCCCCAGCATTTT. The V call is TRBV28, the J call TRBJ1-5; 10 nucleotides align to TRBD1. The junction had 8 bases not matched to a gene; V was cut back by 5 bases and J by 7 bases. The CDR3 is made up of 15 amino acids. Looked up from germline, CDR1 is MDHEN and CDR2 is SYDVKM.

The chain links TRBV5-6 to TRBJ1-1; D unresolved. This CDR3 contains 15 residues. V was pared by 4 bases and J by 0 bases, with 13 bases between. From germline, CDR1 is SGHDT and CDR2 YYEEEE. The CDR3 nucleotides read TGTGCCAGCAGCCCCCTGGGCGGCATGAACACTGAAGCTTTCTTT. Protein sequence: CASSPLGGMNTEAFF.

CDR3: CASRPRQNEQFF. CDR3 bases: TGCGCCAGCCGCCCGAGGCAGAATGAGCAGTTCTTC. The J gene is TRBJ2-1, the V gene TRBV23-1; D not certain. TRBV23-1 belongs to the ORF category, with a function that is uncertain. The ends were cut back, 8 bases at V and 7 bases at J, with 12 bases in the middle. The CDR3 sequence is 12 residues long.

V gene TRBV2 combines with J gene TRBJ2-7, with TRBD1 matching over 7 bases. The CDR3 runs 17 residues. The germline CDR1 and CDR2 sequences are SNHLY and FYNNEI. Trimming at V came to 2 bases and at J to 0 bases, leaving 10 bases not matched to a gene. CDR3 sequence: CASSEWGWDSVSYEQYF. DNA for the CDR3: TGTGCCAGCAGTGAATGGGGGTGGGACAGCGTCTCCTACGAGCAGTACTTC.

The V gene is TRBV5-1, the J gene TRBJ2-1; D call uncertain. Trimming cost V 6 bases and J 5 bases, with 15 bases left between them. Germline V CDR1 and CDR2: SGHRS, YFSETQ. CDR3 length equals 14 residues. The chain's CDR3 is CASIQDGMDNEQFF. The CDR3 coding sequence is TGCGCCAGCATCCAGGACGGAATGGACAATGAGCAGTTCTTC.

This chain joins TRBV5-1 and TRBJ2-5; D may correspond to TRBD1 or TRBD2 (5 bases each). CDR3 size: 14 residues. Germline V gene data show CDR1 as SGHRS and CDR2 as YFSETQ. The ends were cut back, 4 bases at V and 5 bases at J, with 15 bases in the middle. The CDR3: CASSTGTEAETQYF. In DNA, the CDR3 is TGCGCCAGCAGCACGGGGACCGAGGCGGAGACCCAGTACTTC. Combining the CDR3 with reference TRBV5-1 and TRBJ2-5 gives the whole variable domain KAGVTQTPRYLIKTRGQQVTLSCSPISGHRSVSWYQQTPGQGLQFLFEYFSETQRNKGNFPGRFSGRQFSNSRSEMNVSTLELGDSALYLCASSTGTEAETQYFGPGTRLLVL.

This clone was found a few times. This chain connects TRBV7-9 to TRBJ1-1; no clear D gene. V lost 1 base and J 10 bases, leaving 10 bases between the germline ends. The CDR3 length is 12 residues. In germline, CDR1 is SEHNR, CDR2 FQNEAQ (reference sequence). The CDR3 DNA sequence: TGTGCCAGCAGCTTAGATGGCGCAGGAGCTTTCTTT. Residues: CASSLDGAGAFF.

The J gene is TRBJ1-2, the V gene TRBV6-5, with TRBD1 matching over 7 bases. Germline V gene lookup returns CDR1 MNHEY and CDR2 SVGAGI. The CDR3 totals 14 residues. The V and J ends lost 4 bases and 7 bases, in that order; junction bases with no gene match: 9. CDR3 bases: TGTGCCAGCAGTTCACCGTCGACAGGGCTTGGCTACACCTTC. The encoded protein is CASSSPSTGLGYTF.

This clone was seen a single time. The V call is TRBV6-5, the J call TRBJ2-3, with D uncertain. Germline values: CDR1 MNHEY, CDR2 SVGAGI. The CDR3 is 16 amino acids. The V gene lost 1 base and the J gene lost 4 bases, with 15 bases spanning the gap. The CDR3 protein is CASSYLDPRRADTQYF. The CDR3 coding sequence is TGTGCCAGCAGTTACTTGGACCCCCGTAGAGCAGATACGCAGTATTTT.

The chain's CDR3 is CSDKPKTRGLGDEQFF. The CDR3 DNA follows: TGCAGCGACAAGCCTAAAACGAGAGGTCTAGGGGATGAGCAGTTCTTC. V is TRBV29-1 and J is TRBJ2-1, with D tentatively TRBD1 (5 bases). The CDR3 length is 16 residues. V lost 7 bases to trimming and J lost 8 bases, with 27 bases between them. The germline gives CDR1 SQVTM, CDR2 ANQGSEA.

The chain combines TRBV19 with TRBJ2-3; 8 nucleotides line up with TRBD2. J gave up 1 base and V 3 bases, and 0 bases lay outside the gene matches. This CDR3 spans 14 amino acids. CDR1 and CDR2 (germline): LNHDA, SQIVND (reference sequence). The CDR3, as DNA: TGTGCCAGTAGTATGCGGGGGGGCACAGATACGCAGTATTTT. Amino acids: CASSMRGGTDTQYF.